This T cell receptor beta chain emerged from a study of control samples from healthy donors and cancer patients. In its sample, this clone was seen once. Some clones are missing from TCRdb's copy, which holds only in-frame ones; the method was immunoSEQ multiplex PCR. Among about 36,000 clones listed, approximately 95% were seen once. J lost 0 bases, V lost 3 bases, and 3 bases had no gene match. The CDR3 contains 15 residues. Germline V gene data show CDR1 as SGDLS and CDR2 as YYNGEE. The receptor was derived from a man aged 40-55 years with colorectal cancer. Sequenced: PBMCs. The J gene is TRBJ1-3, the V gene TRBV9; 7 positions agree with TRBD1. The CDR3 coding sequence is TGTGCCAGCAGCGGGGACAGCCTCTCTGGAAACACCATATATTTT. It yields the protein CASSGDSLSGNTIYF.